These 13 T cell receptor beta chains were sequenced from one sample in a study of blood T cells in healthy people across ages. Together with a sample-barcoded 5' primer, a J-beta primer mix was included in a second PCR lasting roughly 6 to 12 cycles. Via MiXCR, TCRdb re-called the 5' RACE reads, giving one row per CDR3 protein. The sample lists fewer than 1.5 million distinct CDR3 sequences; 40% to 50% were seen once. Source material: blood. Source of these receptors: a woman between 18 and 29 years old in good health.

A few counts support this clonotype. The chain carries TRBV20-1 and TRBJ2-5; TRBD1 is a possible D gene (5 bases). Trimming stripped 3 bases from V and 1 base from J, with 12 bases between. CDR1 and CDR2 (germline): DFQATT, SNEGSKA (reference sequence). CDR3 length equals 14 residues. The CDR3 DNA is TGCAGTGCTAGGGTACAGGTCACCCAAGAGACCCAGTACTTC. As protein: CSARVQVTQETQYF.

This clonotype appeared a single time. The J gene is TRBJ1-2, the V gene TRBV28, with 8 bases lining up with TRBD1. There are 17 residues in the CDR3. J lost 7 bases, V lost 4 bases, and 17 bases had no gene match. The germline V gene encodes CDR1 MDHEN and CDR2 SYDVKM. CDR3: CASSSSGTGLTFGGYTF. CDR3 DNA: TGTGCCAGCAGTTCGTCCGGGACAGGTTTAACGTTTGGTGGCTACACCTTC.

The rearrangement joins TRBV4-1 to TRBJ2-7; 11 bases align to TRBD2. The CDR3 has 15 amino acids. V lost 2 bases and J lost 4; bases outside the gene matches: 4. The germline gives CDR1 MGHRA, CDR2 YSYEKL. The CDR3 spells CASSQILAGGYEQYF. Here the CDR3 DNA reads TGCGCCAGCAGCCAAATCCTAGCGGGGGGTTACGAGCAGTACTTC.

This chain uses TRBV6-6 with TRBJ1-5; perhaps TRBD1 as D (5 bases). The germline V gene encodes CDR1 MNHNY and CDR2 SVGAGI (reference sequence). V lost 11 bases and J 6 bases, leaving 8 bases between the germline ends. The length of the CDR3 is 10 residues. The CDR3 nucleotides read TGTGCCGGGGGAGGTCAGCCCCAGCATTTT. Translated: CAGGGQPQHF.

This clonotype has more than one count but fewer than ten. This chain uses TRBV10-1 with TRBJ2-1; 9 bases fit TRBD1. In germline, CDR1 is WNHNN, CDR2 SYGVQD (reference sequence). The CDR3 covers 16 residues. Trimming removed 0 bases from V and 7 bases from J; junction bases left unmatched: 7. The CDR3 coding sequence is TGCGCCAGCAGTGAGTCCGGGACAGGGCACTTTAATGAGCAGTTCTTC. Translation: CASSESGTGHFNEQFF.

The V and J genes are TRBV29-1 and TRBJ2-2; 10 nucleotides align to TRBD1. CDR1 and CDR2 from the germline V gene are SQVTM and ANQGSEA. After removal of 6 bases from V and 9 bases from J, the junction contained 4 bases not matched to a gene. This CDR3 has 12 amino acids. CDR3 residues: CSVKTGGRELFF. DNA of the CDR3: TGCAGCGTCAAGACAGGGGGCCGGGAGCTGTTTTTT.

The CDR3 coding sequence is TGTGCCAGCAGCCAACCAGGGGGAAGCGAGCAGTACTTC. The encoded protein is CASSQPGGSEQYF. The rearrangement uses TRBV3-1 and TRBJ2-7, with 7 bases aligning to TRBD1. Losses at the gene ends were 2 bases for V and 6 bases for J; bases not matched to a gene: 4. This CDR3 has 13 amino acids. CDR1 and CDR2 (germline): LGHDT, YNNKEL (reference sequence).

This rearrangement joins TRBV20-1 to TRBJ2-7; no clear D. V was pared by 4 bases and J by 0 bases, with 13 bases between. The germline V gene encodes CDR1 DFQATT and CDR2 SNEGSKA (reference sequence). The CDR3 has 14 amino acids. The CDR3 DNA follows: TGCAGTGCTATATCACCGGCGAGCTCCTACGAGCAGTACTTC. It encodes CSAISPASSYEQYF.

The chain couples TRBV12-3 or TRBV12-4 to TRBJ1-2; the D gene is possibly TRBD1 (6 bases). The CDR3 runs 16 residues. The V gene lost 1 base and the J gene lost 5 bases, with 17 bases spanning the gap. CDR3 DNA sequence: TGTGCCAGCAGTTTAGGAGGGGGGGGAATCTTATATGGCTACACCTTC. Translated: CASSLGGGGILYGYTF.

The chain is built from TRBV20-1 and TRBJ1-1; D remains unclear. Germline values: CDR1 DFQATT, CDR2 SNEGSKA (reference sequence). The CDR3 runs 11 residues. V gave up 6 bases and J gave up 8 bases, with 13 bases separating them. CDR3 sequence: CSAGVAGEAFF. CDR3 bases: TGCAGTGCCGGCGTTGCGGGAGAAGCTTTCTTT.

This clonotype was found a few times. This sequence joins TRBV27 and TRBJ2-1; 13 bases line up with TRBD2. Germline loops: CDR1 MNHEY, CDR2 SMNVEV (reference sequence). The CDR3 is 17 amino acids. V trimming: 3 bases; J trimming: 3 bases; junction bases outside the gene matches: 5. Here the CDR3 reads CASSFRTSGGLYNEQFF. The DNA for the CDR3 is TGTGCCAGCAGTTTCCGGACTAGCGGGGGCCTCTACAATGAGCAGTTCTTC.

This clonotype was observed a handful of times. The chain links TRBV29-1 to TRBJ2-7; 7 nucleotides align to TRBD1. V dropped 4 bases and J dropped 4; count of bases not matched to a gene: 4. CDR3 size: 12 residues. Germline V lookup: CDR1 SQVTM, CDR2 ANQGSEA. As DNA, the CDR3 is TGCAGCGTTGGGGACAGCGAGTACGAGCAGTACTTC. It specifies CSVGDSEYEQYF.

This clonotype was detected a few times. V gene TRBV14 combines with J gene TRBJ2-5; weak D call: TRBD2 (6 bases). The end of the DNA is better explained by TRBJ2-7, so the J call may be wrong. The CDR3 length is 14 residues. CDR1 is SGHDN and CDR2 is FVKESK in the germline V gene. This chain's CDR3 is CASAWGAGTYEQYF. Written as DNA, the CDR3 is TGTGCCAGTGCTTGGGGAGCGGGCACCTACGAGCAGTACTTC.